Listed below are T cell receptor beta chains from one sample, sequenced in a study of CD4 and CD8 cells across lung adenocarcinoma regions. TCRdb fed the PCR reads into MiXCR, producing one record per CDR3 protein. The table includes about 19,000 distinct CDR3 sequences, about 50% detected once. The specimen was CD8+ T cells from the margin of a lung tumor. These receptor sequences come from a male donor with lung adenocarcinoma. The CD4 and CD8 labels of this study may be unreliable. The CDR3 runs from the conserved cysteine through the conserved F or W. Each record gives: CDR3 protein, CDR3 DNA, clone size, J gene, V gene, D gene. D genes are given only for firm matches. Clone size is given for some rows only: seen once, a few or many times, or a class if the clone is expanded.

CDR3: CAWSVGQINYGYTF
DNA: TGTGCCTGGAGTGTAGGACAGATTAACTATGGCTACACCTTC
size: -
J: TRBJ1-2
V: TRBV30
D: -

CDR3: CASSKVGRAQETQYF
DNA: TGTGCCAGCTCCAAAGTGGGCCGAGCGCAAGAGACGCAGTACTTC
size: -
J: TRBJ2-7
V: TRBV6-1
D: -

CDR3: CASSPGQRLLHEQFF
DNA: TGCGCCAGCAGCCCGGGACAGAGATTGTTGCATGAGCAGTTCTTC
size: -
J: TRBJ2-1
V: TRBV10-1
D: TRBD1

CDR3: CASSEVGSTNTQYF
DNA: TGTGCCAGCAGTGAAGTTGGCAGCACAAATACGCAGTACTTT
size: -
J: TRBJ2-3
V: TRBV6-1
D: -

CDR3: CASRYTSGRESSYNEQFF
DNA: TGTGCCAGCAGATACACTAGCGGGAGGGAGAGCTCCTACAATGAGCAGTTCTTC
size: -
J: TRBJ2-1
V: TRBV6-2/TRBV6-3
D: TRBD2

CDR3: CASSYKDSFNEKLFF
DNA: TGTGCCAGCAGTTACAAGGACAGTTTTAATGAAAAACTGTTTTTT
size: -
J: TRBJ1-4
V: TRBV6-5
D: -

CDR3: CASSDFSTETQYF
DNA: TGCGCCAGCAGTGATTTCAGTACGGAGACCCAGTACTTC
size: few
J: TRBJ2-5
V: TRBV10-1
D: -

CDR3: CASSEQGGNEQFF
DNA: TGTGCCAGCAGTGAACAGGGGGGCAATGAGCAGTTCTTC
size: -
J: TRBJ2-1
V: TRBV6-1
D: -

CDR3: CASSSQGVRTGEQFF
DNA: TGTGCCAGCAGTAGCCAGGGGGTGAGGACAGGTGAGCAGTTTTTT
size: -
J: TRBJ2-2
V: TRBV6-1
D: TRBD1

CDR3: CASSLGPQVNTGELFF
DNA: TGTGCCAGCAGTTTAGGGCCACAAGTGAACACCGGGGAGCTGTTTTTT
size: medium-sized
J: TRBJ2-2
V: TRBV27
D: -